These 20 T cell receptor beta chains share one sample of origin, sequenced in a study of blood T cells in healthy people across ages. A second PCR of 7 to 11 cycles used a sample-barcoded 5' primer and a J-beta primer mix. From the 5' RACE reads, TCRdb called clonotypes with MiXCR, one entry per CDR3 protein. The data contain 1.5 million to 2 million distinct CDR3 sequences, roughly 43% of them singletons. The specimen sequenced was blood. These receptors came from a human donor in good health.

This clonotype was observed a handful of times. This chain uses TRBV7-9 with TRBJ2-5; D not resolved. Per germline, CDR1 SEHNR and CDR2 FQNEAQ (reference sequence). With 3 bases removed from V and 1 base from J, the gap between germline ends came to 9 bases. The CDR3 contains 14 residues. Here the CDR3 reads CASSFPESQETQYF. For the CDR3, the DNA is TGTGCCAGCAGCTTCCCCGAGAGCCAAGAGACCCAGTACTTC.

J is TRBJ2-1 and V is TRBV30, with D maybe TRBD1 (5 bases). Germline lookup yields CDR1 GTSNPN and CDR2 SVGIG (reference sequence). CDR3 length: 11 residues. V dropped 5 bases and J dropped 4 bases, with 6 bases sitting between them. CDR3 DNA: TGTGCCTGGGGACAATACAATGAGCAGTTCTTC. Translated, it gives CAWGQYNEQFF.

The chain is built from TRBV9 and TRBJ1-2, with D hard to call. The CDR3 loop spans 14 amino acids. V was cut by 3 bases and J by 6 bases, with 15 bases left in between. From germline, CDR1 is SGDLS and CDR2 YYNGEE. The CDR3 region has the DNA TGTGCCAGCAGCGACAGCCACTTCACTAATGGCTACACCTTC. This sequence encodes CASSDSHFTNGYTF.

The V call is TRBV4-1, the J call TRBJ2-5, with D tentatively TRBD1 (6 bases). The end of the DNA aligns better with TRBJ2-7, so the J call may be wrong. This CDR3 has 16 amino acids. Germline V gene data show CDR1 as MGHRA and CDR2 as YSYEKL. This CDR3 is CASSQDRVDRRFEQYF. DNA for the CDR3: TGCGCCAGCAGCCAAGATCGGGTTGACAGGAGGTTCGAGCAGTACTTC.

This clonotype has just a few counts. The V and J genes are TRBV24-1 and TRBJ2-2; TRBD1 or TRBD2 may be the D gene (5 bases each). Trimming left V 7 bases short and J 1 base short, with 15 bases between. The CDR3 length is 16 residues. The germline gives CDR1 KGHDR, CDR2 SFDVKD. The CDR3: CATRAPGSMNTGELFF. Written as DNA, the CDR3 is TGTGCCACCAGGGCGCCAGGGAGTATGAACACCGGGGAGCTGTTTTTT.

Only one count was recorded for this clonotype. The rearrangement links TRBV14 to TRBJ1-2; the match to TRBD1 covers 7 bases. Trimming cost V 4 bases and J 7 bases; bases outside gene matches: 9. The germline CDR1 and CDR2 sequences are SGHDN and FVKESK. The CDR3 consists of 14 residues. For the CDR3, the DNA is TGTGCCAGCAGCCCACTACAGGGGATCGGTGGCTACACCTTC. Amino acid sequence: CASSPLQGIGGYTF.

The rearrangement uses TRBV20-1 and TRBJ1-2; the D gene is possibly TRBD1 (6 bases). Germline CDR1 and CDR2: DFQATT and SNEGSKA (reference sequence). Between the trimmed V and J ends, which lost 6 bases and 8 bases, there was a span of 16 bases. This CDR3 contains 12 residues. The CDR3 coding sequence is TGCAGTGCCCTCCGGGACATGGGAGGCTACACCTTC. Translation: CSALRDMGGYTF.

The V gene is TRBV5-1, the J gene TRBJ2-4; 9 bases align to TRBD2. The DNA end is more similar to TRBJ2-7, so the J call may be wrong. The CDR3 consists of 14 residues. Per germline, CDR1 SGHRS and CDR2 YFSETQ. CDR3 bases: TGCGCCAGCAGCTTCTCGCGGGGGGGCTACGAGCAGTACTTC. Protein sequence: CASSFSRGGYEQYF.

This rearrangement joins TRBV7-9 to TRBJ2-5; 7 positions match TRBD1. After removal of 5 bases from V and 5 bases from J, the junction contained 11 bases not matched to a gene. This CDR3 contains 15 residues. Per the germline V gene, CDR1 is SEHNR and CDR2 is FQNEAQ (reference sequence). CDR3 coding DNA: TGTGCCAGCAGCCTCCGGAGAGGGGGCAAGGAGACCCAGTACTTC. It is translated as CASSLRRGGKETQYF.

This clonotype was seen just once. Since no conserved phenylalanine or tryptophan closes the CDR3, a read error is the likely cause. The rearrangement links TRBV6-6 to TRBJ1-2; D is undetermined. The length of the CDR3 is 13 residues. V was clipped by 5 bases and J by 1 base, with 8 bases between them. Looked up from germline, CDR1 is MNHNY and CDR2 is SVGAGI (reference sequence). CDR3: CASSLGLNYGYTS. CDR3 bases: TGTGCCAGCAGTCTTGGGCTTAACTATGGCTACACCTCC.

V and J are TRBV6-2 or TRBV6-3 and TRBJ1-2; D gene unclear. Germline-derived CDR1 and CDR2 are MNHEY and SVGEGT. V lost 5 bases and J lost 3, with 13 bases in between. The CDR3 contains 14 residues. CDR3: CASSPGVIYYGYTF. In DNA form, the CDR3 reads TGTGCCAGCAGTCCGGGCGTGATCTACTATGGCTACACCTTC.

This clonotype was seen ten or more times. The chain links TRBV20-1 to TRBJ2-7; D is perhaps TRBD1 (6 bases). The germline V and J ends were trimmed by 5 bases and 3 bases, with 14 bases remaining between them. The CDR3 runs to 13 residues. Germline V CDR1 and CDR2: DFQATT, SNEGSKA (reference sequence). The CDR3 DNA reads as TGCAGTGCTCCTAATGACAGGCACTACGAGCAGTACTTC. The encoded protein is CSAPNDRHYEQYF.

Note on this clonotype: A read error may account for a junction end that differs from germline. The chain has TRBV12-3 or TRBV12-4 and TRBJ1-2; no clear D. CDR3 length equals 16 residues. DNA of the CDR3: TGTGCCAGCAGTTTTACTCTCTCTGGACCGGGCCTTGGCCACACCTTC. Its translation is CASSFTLSGPGLGHTF.

This clonotype was detected a few times. The rearrangement uses TRBV20-1 and TRBJ1-1; the D is unclear. The CDR3 contains 16 residues. V was trimmed by 6 bases and J by 0 bases, leaving 20 bases between them. Germline-derived CDR1 and CDR2 are DFQATT and SNEGSKA (reference sequence). The chain's CDR3 is CSAKGVSVDMNTEAFF. DNA of the CDR3: TGCAGTGCCAAGGGAGTCTCGGTAGACATGAACACTGAAGCTTTCTTT.

This clonotype has only a few counts. The CDR3 DNA reads TGTGCCAGCAGCTTAGCCCCCCGTAGTTCCTATGGCTACACCTTC. Amino acid sequence: CASSLAPRSSYGYTF. V is TRBV7-2 and J is TRBJ1-2; D is unclear. CDR3 size: 15 residues. CDR1 is SGHTA, CDR2 FQGNSA, per germline. Trimming shortened V by 0 bases and J by 4 bases, and 12 bases separated the two germline ends.

This clonotype was detected only a few times. The chain has TRBV7-9 and TRBJ1-2; 8 bases fit TRBD1. V gave up 3 bases and J gave up 4 bases; unmatched junction bases: 7. There are 15 residues in the CDR3. Germline CDR1 SEHNR, CDR2 FQNEAQ (reference sequence). CDR3 sequence (DNA): TGTGCCAGCAGCTTCGGGACAGGTCCTTCCTATGGCTACACCTTC. Its translation is CASSFGTGPSYGYTF.

This clonotype was observed a handful of times. Mismatch with germline at one junction end may stem from a read error. V usage is TRBV12-3 or TRBV12-4 and J usage is TRBJ2-4; TRBD1 matches at 10 bases. The CDR3 sequence is 16 residues long. The CDR3 nucleotides are TGTGCCGGCAGTCCCCAGGGGGGACAGGGGCGAAACATTCAGTACTTC. Its translation: CAGSPQGGQGRNIQYF.

The chain uses TRBV2 and TRBJ2-3; D gene ambiguous. V was shortened by 6 bases and J by 2 bases, with 12 bases between the two germline ends. Germline CDR1 reads SNHLY; CDR2 reads FYNNEI. This CDR3 is 14 amino acids long. CDR3 DNA sequence: TGTGCCAGCAGGGAATTTGACCCCACAGATACGCAGTATTTT. Its translation: CASREFDPTDTQYF.

V gene TRBV12-3 or TRBV12-4 combines with J gene TRBJ2-5; TRBD1 matches at 9 bases. TRBJ2-7 matches the DNA end more closely, so the J call is doubtful. This CDR3 is built from 14 residues. The CDR3 is CASSAGQGIREQYF. The CDR3 coding sequence is TGTGCCAGCAGTGCGGGACAGGGTATTCGCGAGCAGTACTTC.

In its sample, this clonotype was seen a few times. A read error is possible here, since a much larger clone lies one base away. The rearrangement links TRBV28 to TRBJ2-2; D remains ambiguous. CDR3 length: 12 residues. With 3 bases removed from V and 3 bases from J, the gap between germline ends came to 2 bases. The germline V gene has CDR1 MDHEN and CDR2 SYDVKM. This CDR3 reads CASSFDTGELFF. CDR3 nucleotide sequence: TGTGCCAGCAGTTTTGACACCGGGGAGCTGTTTTTT.